This record looks at one T cell receptor beta chain sequence and its context. Its antigen is unidentified. The read terminates 3 residues before the CDR3 end, so the remaining end is supplied by the germline J gene. All donors had a single incident cervical HPV16 infection, not prevalent. The data were obtained in a study of T cells in women clearing cervical HPV infection. Whole-study findings and limits: CIN3+ cases had significantly higher TCR richness than controls; evenness did not differ.

Measured with immunoSEQ multiplex PCR; TCRdb has only the in-frame clones, and not every one. Recorded for this sample: around 23,000 clones. Trimming shortened V by 3 bases and J by 7 bases, and 15 bases separated the two germline ends. Per germline, CDR1 SEHNR and CDR2 FQNEAQ (reference sequence). This CDR3 contains 14 residues. This chain joins TRBV7-9 and TRBJ1-2, with a tentative D call TRBD1 (6 bases). Sequencing was performed on blood buffy coat. The sequence was obtained from a woman between 18 and 70 years old with a cervical HPV16 infection that either progressed to CIN3+ or cleared (not recorded which). Partial CDR3 DNA: TGTGCCAGCAGCTTCATACCAGGGGACATTGGC. Its translation is CASSFIPGDIG. In full, the CDR3 reads CASSFIPGDIGYTF.